The 28 T cell receptor beta chains reported below all come from one sample, sequenced in a study of glioma-infiltrating T cells. Amplification of TCR alpha and beta CDR3 regions from RNA used iRepertoire nested multiplex PCR. In TCRdb, the multiplex PCR reads were re-called with MiXCR into one record per CDR3 protein. The sample has 300,000 to 450,000 distinct CDR3 sequences; more than 35% are singletons. Source material: glioma tissue, nonneoplastic brain tissue, or PBMCs (not recorded which). These receptors were obtained from a human donor with low-grade glioma or glioblastoma, undergoing nonglioma brain surgery, or in good health (not recorded which).

CDR3 sequence (DNA): TGTGCCAGCAGGTACTTCGGGACAGACAATCAGCCCCAGCATTTT. Translating it yields CASRYFGTDNQPQHF. This chain connects TRBV28 to TRBJ1-5; TRBD1 aligns across 7 bases. V shed 6 bases, J shed 3 bases, and the junction held 8 bases outside the gene matches. CDR1 is MDHEN, CDR2 SYDVKM, per germline. The CDR3 sequence is 15 residues long.

A word on this clonotype: A much larger clone lies a single base off, so this may be a read error. The chain couples TRBV20-1 to TRBJ2-3, with TRBD1 matching 8 bases. The germline CDR1 and CDR2 sequences are DFQATT and SNEGSKA (reference sequence). CDR3 length: 14 residues. The CDR3 loop is CTARARTGTDTQYF. Here the CDR3 DNA reads TGCACTGCTAGGGCTAGGACAGGGACAGATACGCAGTATTTT.

On this clonotype itself: Relative to the germline gene, one junction end is altered; a read error may explain this. The chain joins TRBV27 to TRBJ2-7; the D call may be TRBD1 or TRBD2 (5 bases each). The CDR3 has 16 amino acids. CDR1 is MNHEY and CDR2 is SMNVEV in the germline V gene (reference sequence). The CDR3 DNA reads TGTGCCAGCAGTGAACTTTCGTCAGGGAGCTCCTACGAGCCGTACTTC. Its translation: CASSELSSGSSYEPYF.

A word on this clonotype: At one of its ends the junction is not consistent with the germline gene, which may arise from a read error. The chain is built from TRBV20-1 and TRBJ2-7, with D possibly being TRBD1 (5 bases). CDR1 and CDR2 from the germline V gene are DFQATT and SNEGSKA (reference sequence). CDR3 size: 15 residues. The CDR3 protein is CSASNLGLGAYGQYF. In DNA, the CDR3 is TGCAGTGCTAGTAACTTGGGCCTTGGGGCCTACGGGCAGTACTTC.

This clonotype was found a few times. The rearrangement uses TRBV7-2 and TRBJ2-7; the D call may be TRBD1 or TRBD2 (5 bases each). Trimming took 0 bases from V and 0 from J, leaving 15 bases between them. CDR3 size: 17 residues. Looked up from germline, CDR1 is SGHTA and CDR2 is FQGNSA. The CDR3 DNA is TGTGCCAGCAGCTTAGCCATAGTGGGGGTAACCTCCTACGAGCAGTACTTC. This sequence encodes CASSLAIVGVTSYEQYF.

This clonotype was recorded a few times. In this CDR3 the conserved last residue, phenylalanine or tryptophan, is missing, so a read error is likely. The gene calls are TRBV20-1 and TRBJ2-5; D call uncertain. V lost 1 base, J lost 6 bases, and 6 bases lay in between. Germline CDR1 reads DFQATT; CDR2 reads SNEGSKA (reference sequence). The CDR3 sequence is 11 residues long. In nucleotides, the CDR3 is TGCAGTGCTAGAGCTCCAAAGACCCAGTACATC. Translated, it gives CSARAPKTQYI.

This sequence joins TRBV27 and TRBJ2-6; no firm D call. The CDR3 extends over 15 amino acids. Germline V gene data show CDR1 as MNHEY and CDR2 as SMNVEV (reference sequence). V lost 5 bases and J lost 3, with 11 bases in between. Here the CDR3 DNA reads TGTGCCAGCAGTCCAACCCCAGTTGGGGCCAACGTCCTGACTTTC. This encodes CASSPTPVGANVLTF.

The chain couples TRBV29-1 to TRBJ2-1, with 14 bases fitting TRBD2. This CDR3 comprises 18 residues. Germline-derived CDR1 and CDR2 are SQVTM and ANQGSEA. The V gene end was trimmed by 2 bases and the J gene end by 4 bases; junction bases not matched to a gene: 10. The CDR3 DNA reads as TGCAGCGTTGAACCCAATCCGGGACTAGCGGGAGATTACAATGAGCAGTTCTTC. Translation: CSVEPNPGLAGDYNEQFF.

Concerning this clonotype itself: A clone one base away is much larger, so this may be a read error. The chain couples TRBV6-2 or TRBV6-3 to TRBJ2-7; D is unresolved. CDR3 length equals 14 residues. The germline gives CDR1 MNHEY, CDR2 SVGEGT. V was pared by 2 bases and J by 3 bases, with 11 bases between. The CDR3 DNA is TGTGCCAGCAGTTACGGACGGGTAGGCTACGAGCAGTACTTC. Residues: CASSYGRVGYEQYF.

About this clonotype itself: This likely comes from a read error, as the CDR3 has no conserved phenylalanine or tryptophan at its end. V is TRBV6-2 or TRBV6-3 and J is TRBJ2-5; TRBD2 is a possible D gene (5 bases). Germline CDR1 is MNHEY and CDR2 is SVGEGT. CDR3 length: 13 amino acids. CDR3 in amino acids: CASSYGSWENQYS. CDR3 DNA: TGTGCCAGCAGTTATGGGAGCTGGGAGAACCAGTACTCC.

This clonotype occurred many times. The CDR3 DNA reads TGTGCCAGCAGTTCTGGCAGGAGCTCCTACGAGCAGTACTTC. It is translated as CASSSGRSSYEQYF. The chain couples TRBV28 to TRBJ2-7; D gene ambiguous. This CDR3 contains 14 residues. With 4 bases removed from V and 0 bases from J, the gap between germline ends came to 10 bases. Germline V gene data show CDR1 as MDHEN and CDR2 as SYDVKM. The whole variable domain, filled in from reference TRBV28 and TRBJ2-7, reads DVKVTQSSRYLVKRTGEKVFLECVQDMDHENMFWYRQDPGLGLRLIYFSYDVKMKEKGDIPEGYSVSREKKERFSLILESASTNQTSMYLCASSSGRSSYEQYFGPGTRLTVT.

The chain recombines TRBV27 with TRBJ2-7; the D gene is possibly TRBD2 (5 bases). Per germline, CDR1 MNHEY and CDR2 SMNVEV (reference sequence). The CDR3 is 16 amino acids. V shed 4 bases and J shed 4 bases, with 20 bases lying between them. CDR3 region: CASSYLSFGSLYEQYF. Written as DNA, the CDR3 is TGTGCCAGCAGTTACCTGAGCTTTGGGAGTTTGTACGAGCAGTACTTC.

Worth noting for this clonotype: The junction departs from the called germline gene at one end, perhaps through a read error. The rearrangement links TRBV28 to TRBJ1-5, with D tentatively TRBD1 (6 bases). The germline V gene encodes CDR1 MDHEN and CDR2 SYDVKM. The CDR3 totals 14 residues. CDR3 amino acids: CASSITQGLQPQRF. CDR3 bases: TGTGCCAGCAGTATCACACAGGGTCTTCAGCCCCAGCGTTTT. Full variable domain (remainder filled in from reference TRBV28 and TRBJ1-5): DVKVTQSSRYLVKRTGEKVFLECVQDMDHENMFWYRQDPGLGLRLIYFSYDVKMKEKGDIPEGYSVSREKKERFSLILESASTNQTSMYLCASSITQGLQPQRFGDGTRLSIL.

This chain links TRBV14 with TRBJ2-3; D not resolved. The CDR3 runs 15 residues. Between the trimmed V and J ends, which lost 0 bases and 2 bases, there was a span of 9 bases. Germline V CDR1 and CDR2: SGHDN, FVKESK. CDR3 DNA sequence: TGTGCCAGCAGCCAAGAGGTGCGGTACACAGATACGCAGTATTTT. Its protein product is CASSQEVRYTDTQYF.

The rearrangement uses TRBV7-2 and TRBJ2-2; 7 nucleotides line up with TRBD2. In germline, CDR1 is SGHTA, CDR2 FQGNSA. The CDR3 is 16 amino acids. J lost 7 bases, V lost 2 bases, and 10 bases had no gene match. CDR3 sequence (DNA): TGTGCCAGCAGCTTATTGGCTAGCGGCTTGGGCGGGGAGCTGTTTTTT. Amino acid sequence: CASSLLASGLGGELFF.

This chain connects TRBV7-2 to TRBJ1-2; D unresolved. CDR1 and CDR2 (germline): SGHTA, FQGNSA. This CDR3 is 11 amino acids long. V was clipped by 4 bases and J by 8 bases, with 8 bases between them. The CDR3 DNA is TGTGCCAGCAGCTCAACCTGGGGCTACACCTTC. It yields the protein CASSSTWGYTF.

The chain combines TRBV14 with TRBJ1-1; D is unresolved. This CDR3 is built from 14 residues. CDR1 SGHDN and CDR2 FVKESK come from the germline V gene. Deletions cut 0 bases from V and 1 base from J, with 6 bases between. In DNA, the CDR3 is TGTGCCAGCAGCCAAGATCAAAAGAACACTGAAGCTTTCTTT. Translating gives CASSQDQKNTEAFF.

CDR3 protein: CASSIRAASGYNEQFF. The DNA for the CDR3 is TGTGCCAGTAGTATAAGGGCCGCTAGCGGTTACAATGAGCAGTTCTTC. This chain joins TRBV19 and TRBJ2-1, with 7 positions matching TRBD2. Germline V CDR1 and CDR2: LNHDA, SQIVND (reference sequence). This CDR3 region has 16 residues. The trim removed 2 bases at V and 4 bases at J, leaving 8 bases unmatched.

This rearrangement joins TRBV5-1 to TRBJ1-5; D is possibly TRBD1 (6 bases). In germline, CDR1 is SGHRS, CDR2 YFSETQ. CDR3 length equals 16 residues. Trimming took off 4 bases at V and 2 bases at J, with 16 bases between the two ends. The DNA for the CDR3 is TGCGCCAGCAGCCCCGGACAGTACCTAGGCAATCAGCCCCAGCATTTT. Its translation is CASSPGQYLGNQPQHF.

This clonotype was detected only a few times. The chain recombines TRBV5-4 with TRBJ2-7; TRBD1 is a possible D gene (5 bases). This CDR3 has 14 amino acids. Germline CDR1 SGHNT, CDR2 YYREEE (reference sequence). Trimming cost V 4 bases and J 2 bases, with 13 bases left between them. The DNA of the CDR3 is TGTGCCAGCAGCCCGAGCAGGGATGCCTACGAGCAGTACTTC. Translated, it gives CASSPSRDAYEQYF.

The chain links TRBV4-1 to TRBJ1-2; 8 bases agree with TRBD1. The CDR3 runs to 13 residues. Losses at the gene ends were 4 bases for V and 9 bases for J; bases not matched to a gene: 7. CDR1 and CDR2 (germline): MGHRA, YSYEKL. DNA for the CDR3: TGCGCCAGCAGCCCGGACAGGGCGAGGAGCTACACCTTC. Amino acid sequence: CASSPDRARSYTF.

This clonotype was counted at least ten times. The chain carries TRBV6-5 and TRBJ1-1, with a possible D match to TRBD1 (5 bases). Germline lookup yields CDR1 MNHEY and CDR2 SVGAGI. This CDR3 spans 13 amino acids. V was cut by 2 bases and J by 5 bases, with 9 bases left in between. The CDR3 nucleotides read TGTGCCAGCAGTTACGATCGGGGGACTGAAGCTTTCTTT. Translated: CASSYDRGTEAFF.

The J gene is TRBJ2-1, the V gene TRBV5-1; no definite D call. The V and J ends lost 0 bases and 5 bases respectively, with 6 bases between them. Germline V lookup: CDR1 SGHRS, CDR2 YFSETQ. The CDR3 is 13 amino acids. CDR3 nucleotides: TGCGCCAGCAGCTTGGAGGTAAACAATGAGCAGTTCTTC. Its protein is CASSLEVNNEQFF.

For this clonotype: The junction and the germline gene differ at one end; a read error may be behind it. V gene TRBV20-1 combines with J gene TRBJ2-3; no definite D call. Per germline, CDR1 DFQATT and CDR2 SNEGSKA (reference sequence). The CDR3 spans 9 residues. This CDR3 is CGARDPGLF. The CDR3 DNA follows: TGCGGTGCTAGAGATCCCGGTCTCTTT.

Notes on this clonotype: A read error is likely, as this CDR3 ends without the conserved phenylalanine or tryptophan. The chain recombines TRBV6-1 with TRBJ2-3; D is ambiguous. The CDR3 is made up of 12 amino acids. V was cut by 8 bases and J by 5 bases, with 11 bases left in between. Germline CDR1 and CDR2: MNHNS and SASEGT. CDR3 nucleotides: TGTGCCAGCGGGTTGATGATAGATACGCAGTATTAT. It yields the protein CASGLMIDTQYY.

The chain uses TRBV5-6 and TRBJ1-6; D not resolved. Germline V gives CDR1 SGHDT, CDR2 YYEEEE. The V end lost 4 bases, the J end lost 9 bases, and 11 bases lay between the germline ends. CDR3 length: 13 residues. DNA for the CDR3: TGTGCCAGCAGCAAATGGGGATTTTCACCCCTCCACTTT. Its protein product is CASSKWGFSPLHF.

This clonotype was counted many times. The rearrangement joins TRBV6-1 to TRBJ1-5, with 9 bases matching TRBD1. CDR3 length: 15 residues. J gave up 3 bases and V 5 bases, and 5 bases lay outside the gene matches. From germline, CDR1 is MNHNS and CDR2 SASEGT. As DNA, the CDR3 is TGTGCCAGCAGTTCGACAGGGGGGGACAATCAGCCCCAGCATTTT. It specifies CASSSTGGDNQPQHF.

Turning to this clonotype: The junction departs from the called germline gene at one end, perhaps through a read error. The CDR3 bases are TGCAGTGCACGCGCAGCTAGCGGGAGATCCGAGCAGTGCTTC. It codes for CSARAASGRSEQCF. V is TRBV20-1 and J is TRBJ2-7, with 10 bases identical to TRBD2. Germline values: CDR1 DFQATT, CDR2 SNEGSKA (reference sequence). This CDR3 region has 14 residues.